A single sample is the source of the 23 T cell receptor beta chains below, sequenced in a study of cytomegalovirus exposure and HLA in healthy donors. Primers for the PCR totalled 60 Vbeta and 13 Jbeta. Repertoires were generated with immunoSEQ multiplex PCR, while TCRdb's copy carries only in-frame clones and drops some. The table has 100,000 or so clones, around 76% seen once. The specimen sequenced was PBMCs. The receptors here all came from a woman between 50 and 59 years old in good health and CMV-seropositive.

This clone was picked up a small number of times. The J gene is TRBJ2-7, the V gene TRBV2, with 7 bases matching TRBD2. Losses at the gene ends were 3 bases for V and 6 bases for J; bases not matched to a gene: 11. Per germline, CDR1 SNHLY and CDR2 FYNNEI. The CDR3 sequence is 15 residues long. The CDR3 nucleotides read TGTGCCAGCAGTGAGGCCGGGACTAATTATCCCGAGCAGTACTTC. The encoded protein is CASSEAGTNYPEQYF.

The chain carries TRBV16 and TRBJ1-2; D possibly corresponds to TRBD1 (5 bases). The V and J ends lost 2 bases and 7 bases respectively, with 8 bases between them. CDR1 and CDR2 (germline): KGHSY, FQNENV. The CDR3 extends over 12 amino acids. The CDR3 spells CASSQGHLGYTF. CDR3 DNA: TGTGCCAGCAGCCAAGGACACCTTGGCTACACCTTC.

The V call is TRBV10-1, the J call TRBJ2-3; 10 nucleotides match TRBD2. Germline V gives CDR1 WNHNN, CDR2 SYGVQD (reference sequence). The CDR3 is 16 amino acids. Germline trimming cut 5 bases from V and 2 bases from J; bases unmatched to any gene: 7. CDR3 coding DNA: TGCGCCAGCAGTCTAGTTAGCGGGGGGCCCACAGATACGCAGTATTTT. Protein product: CASSLVSGGPTDTQYF.

The genes are TRBV29-1 and TRBJ2-1; D uncertain. V lost 5 bases and J 3 bases, leaving 8 bases between the germline ends. CDR3 size: 12 residues. CDR1 is SQVTM, CDR2 ANQGSEA, per germline. CDR3 amino acids: CSVKNSYNEQFF. CDR3 nucleotides: TGCAGCGTTAAAAACAGCTACAATGAGCAGTTCTTC.

The J gene is TRBJ1-1, the V gene TRBV15; D possibly corresponds to TRBD1 (6 bases). Germline-derived CDR1 and CDR2 are LNHNV and YYDKDF (reference sequence). This CDR3 has 13 amino acids. The V end lost 1 base, the J end lost 8 bases, and 11 bases lay between the germline ends. The CDR3 coding sequence is TGTGCCACCAGCAGAGCAACAGGGCGGGAAGCTTTCTTT. Protein sequence: CATSRATGREAFF.

The count of this clone is one. The rearrangement uses TRBV2 and TRBJ1-5, with D possibly TRBD1 on 5 matching bases. This CDR3 has 15 amino acids. V lost 1 base, J lost 3 bases, and 10 bases lay in between. CDR1 and CDR2 from the germline V gene are SNHLY and FYNNEI. CDR3 in DNA: TGTGCCAGCAGTGAAGGCAGGGTCAACAATCAGCCCCAGCATTTT. Amino acid sequence: CASSEGRVNNQPQHF.

The V gene is TRBV19, the J gene TRBJ1-2; D perhaps matches TRBD1 (5 bases). V lost 5 bases and J lost 6, with 19 bases in between. There are 15 residues in the CDR3. CDR1 LNHDA and CDR2 SQIVND come from the germline V gene (reference sequence). The CDR3: CASSAGLRALNGYTF. DNA for the CDR3: TGTGCCAGTAGTGCCGGTCTCAGGGCCCTTAATGGCTACACCTTC. Supplemented by reference TRBV19 and TRBJ1-2, the full variable domain reads DGGITQSPKYLFRKEGQNVTLSCEQNLNHDAMYWYRQDPGQGLRLIYYSQIVNDFQKGDIAEGYSVSREKKESFPLTVTSAQKNPTAFYLCASSAGLRALNGYTFGSGTRLTVV.

The genes are TRBV6-5 and TRBJ2-5, with 10 bases matching TRBD1. Per the germline V gene, CDR1 is MNHEY and CDR2 is SVGAGI. The CDR3 runs to 14 residues. J was trimmed by 3 bases and V by 6 bases; bases with no gene match: 4. For the CDR3, the DNA is TGTGCCAGCAGGGGACAGGGGCGCGAAGAGACCCAGTACTTC. Its translation: CASRGQGREETQYF.

V and J are TRBV5-1 and TRBJ2-7; no definite D call. The CDR3 sequence is 14 residues long. V lost 0 bases to trimming and J lost 0 bases, with 7 bases between them. Germline V gives CDR1 SGHRS, CDR2 YFSETQ. For the CDR3, the DNA is TGCGCCAGCAGCTTGGCCGACATCTCCTACGAGCAGTACTTC. Protein sequence: CASSLADISYEQYF.

This chain connects TRBV10-2 to TRBJ2-1, with TRBD2 identical over 9 bases. In germline, CDR1 is WSHSY, CDR2 SAAADI. The CDR3 extends over 12 amino acids. Losses at the gene ends were 6 bases for V and 13 bases for J; bases not matched to a gene: 7. CDR3: CASRDHSGSQFF. The CDR3 DNA reads TGCGCCAGCAGGGACCATAGCGGGAGCCAGTTCTTC.

The chain has TRBV11-1 and TRBJ2-3, with D perhaps matching TRBD1 (6 bases). CDR3 length: 16 residues. V was shortened by 2 bases and J by 2 bases, with 14 bases between the two germline ends. Germline CDR1 SGHAT, CDR2 FQDESV (reference sequence). The CDR3 DNA sequence: TGTGCCAGCAGCTTAAGGGGGACACCCTTCACAGATACGCAGTATTTT. Amino acid sequence: CASSLRGTPFTDTQYF. Full variable domain (rest looked up from reference TRBV11-1 and TRBJ2-3): EAEVAQSPRYKITEKSQAVAFWCDPISGHATLYWYRQILGQGPELLVQFQDESVVDDSQLPKDRFSAERLKGVDSTLKIQPAELGDSAMYLCASSLRGTPFTDTQYFGPGTRLTVL.

The V and J genes are TRBV27 and TRBJ2-2; the match to TRBD2 covers 15 bases. The germline V gene has CDR1 MNHEY and CDR2 SMNVEV (reference sequence). J was trimmed by 0 bases and V by 6 bases; bases with no gene match: 2. The CDR3 sequence is 17 residues long. CDR3 sequence reads: CASRGTSGGPNTGELFF. The CDR3 coding sequence is TGTGCCAGCAGGGGGACTAGCGGGGGGCCGAACACCGGGGAGCTGTTTTTT.

V is TRBV7-3 and J is TRBJ1-1, with 7 bases fitting TRBD1. The CDR3 sequence is 13 residues long. Trimming took 6 bases from V and 3 from J; bases not matched to a gene: 4. Germline V lookup: CDR1 SGHTA, CDR2 FQGTGA. The CDR3 reads CASSRDRDTEAFF. The CDR3 DNA reads as TGTGCCAGCAGTCGCGACAGGGACACTGAAGCTTTCTTT.

The chain is built from TRBV5-4 and TRBJ2-3; 9 positions match TRBD2. V shed 0 bases and J 2 bases; nucleotides not matched to a gene: 4. CDR1 and CDR2 (germline): SGHNT, YYREEE (reference sequence). The CDR3 is 16 residues long. The chain's CDR3 is CASSLGLAENTDTQYF. The CDR3 nucleotides read TGTGCCAGCAGCTTGGGACTAGCGGAAAACACAGATACGCAGTATTTT.

This clone was picked up a small number of times. The chain joins TRBV5-5 to TRBJ2-7; tentative D call: TRBD1 (6 bases). Germline-derived CDR1 and CDR2 are SGHKS and YYEKEE (reference sequence). V lost 2 bases and J lost 2, with 11 bases in between. There are 14 residues in the CDR3. In DNA form, the CDR3 reads TGTGCCAGCAGCTTACTACAGGGCGCCTACGAGCAGTACTTC. This gives the protein CASSLLQGAYEQYF. Full variable domain (missing parts from reference TRBV5-5 and TRBJ2-7): DAGVTQSPTHLIKTRGQQVTLRCSPISGHKSVSWYQQVLGQGPQFIFQYYEKEERGRGNFPDRFSARQFPNYSSELNVNALLLGDSALYLCASSLLQGAYEQYFGPGTRLTVT.

The chain carries TRBV5-1 and TRBJ2-2; TRBD1 might be the D (5 bases). The germline CDR1 and CDR2 sequences are SGHRS and YFSETQ. This CDR3 is 14 amino acids long. The V and J ends lost 3 bases and 7 bases respectively, with 13 bases between them. The DNA of the CDR3 is TGCGCCAGCAGCTCCGATTATCAGGGCGGGGAGCTGTTTTTT. Protein sequence: CASSSDYQGGELFF.

The count of this clone is one. The chain uses TRBV30 and TRBJ1-2; maybe TRBD1 (6 bases). V gave up 0 bases and J gave up 6 bases, with 17 bases separating them. The CDR3 has 15 residues. Germline V gene sequence: CDR1 GTSNPN, CDR2 SVGIG (reference sequence). CDR3 region: CAWSVDFRQGHGYTF. In DNA form, the CDR3 reads TGTGCCTGGAGTGTAGATTTTAGGCAGGGGCATGGCTACACCTTC. The full variable domain, its missing parts supplied by reference TRBV30 and TRBJ1-2, is SQTIHQWPATLVQPVGSPLSLECTVEGTSNPNLYWYRQAAGRGLQLLFYSVGIGQISSEVPQNLSASRPQDRQFILSSKKLLLSDSGFYLCAWSVDFRQGHGYTFGSGTRLTVV.

This chain links TRBV30 with TRBJ1-2; D ambiguous. The CDR3 runs to 15 residues. V was cut by 0 bases and J by 4 bases, with 15 bases left in between. From germline, CDR1 is GTSNPN and CDR2 SVGIG (reference sequence). The CDR3 region is CAWSVLPTDPYGYTF. The DNA of the CDR3 is TGTGCCTGGAGTGTACTCCCCACAGACCCCTATGGCTACACCTTC.

The V call is TRBV9, the J call TRBJ1-4, with 8 bases fitting TRBD1. Germline-derived CDR1 and CDR2 are SGDLS and YYNGEE. After removal of 3 bases from V and 8 bases from J, the junction contained 0 bases not matched to a gene. The CDR3 consists of 12 residues. This CDR3 reads CASSGQGEKLFF. CDR3 sequence (DNA): TGTGCCAGCAGCGGACAGGGGGAAAAACTGTTTTTT.

V gene TRBV5-1 combines with J gene TRBJ2-4, with D perhaps matching TRBD2 (5 bases). The length of the CDR3 is 16 residues. V lost 7 bases and J 3 bases, leaving 20 bases between the germline ends. The germline CDR1 and CDR2 sequences are SGHRS and YFSETQ. CDR3 DNA: TGCGCCAGCCGTCCTCTAGAGGGTATGGACAAAAACATTCAGTACTTC. It codes for CASRPLEGMDKNIQYF.

The CDR3 protein is CASTRAGVRETQYF. The CDR3 coding sequence is TGTGCCAGCACCCGAGCAGGGGTGAGAGAGACCCAGTACTTC. The genes are TRBV11-2 and TRBJ2-5; a weak D match, TRBD1 (6 bases). The germline V gene has CDR1 SGHAT and CDR2 FQNNGV. CDR3 length: 14 amino acids. V gave up 7 bases and J gave up 4 bases, with 16 bases separating them.

This clone was picked up a small number of times. The rearrangement joins TRBV7-2 to TRBJ1-2, with unresolved D. V was trimmed by 0 bases and J by 7 bases, leaving 6 bases between them. CDR3 size: 12 residues. Germline assignment: CDR1 SGHTA and CDR2 FQGNSA. The DNA for the CDR3 is TGTGCCAGCAGCTTAGCACCGGGTGGCTACACCTTC. This translates into CASSLAPGGYTF.

The chain employs TRBV27 and TRBJ2-7; possible D gene TRBD1, 6 bases. Germline V gene data show CDR1 as MNHEY and CDR2 as SMNVEV (reference sequence). Trimming cost V 5 bases and J 4 bases, with 15 bases left between them. There are 14 residues in the CDR3. In DNA, the CDR3 is TGTGCCAGCAGTCAGGACAGAGTGGGGTACGAGCAGTACTTC. Protein product: CASSQDRVGYEQYF.